These T cell receptor beta chains were read from a single sample in a study of regulatory T cells in long-lasting Graves disease. One entry per CDR3 protein, called by TCRdb with MiXCR from the multiplex PCR reads. The sample includes around 480,000 distinct CDR3 sequences, around 16% of them seen just once. These data also formed part of another study, on T cells in Graves' hyperthyroidism and ophthalmopathy.

The source was peripheral blood mononuclear cells (PBMCs), collected at new diagnosis, from a patient treated with antithyroid drugs. The receptors derive from a man between 40 and 49 years old with Graves disease. Both conserved end residues are part of each CDR3. A D gene is named only where the DNA matches it firmly. Rows may omit the clone size; those that give it use once, few, many or a size class.

NA	TRBV5-5	TRBD2	TRBJ2-1	TGTGCCAGCAGCTTGGGGGGGACTAGCGGGAGCGATGAGCAGTTCTTC	CASSLGGTSGSDEQFF
once	TRBV2	TRBD1	TRBJ1-5	TGTGCCAGCAGTGCACAGGGGGCGGCTCAGCCCCAGCATTTT	CASSAQGAAQPQHF
NA	TRBV7-9	TRBD1	TRBJ2-5	TGTGCCAGCAGCTTACGACAGGGAGAGGCGGAGACCCAGTACTTC	CASSLRQGEAETQYF
many	TRBV27	TRBD1	TRBJ2-7	TGTGCCAGCAGAAGGACAGGGGGCTTCGGCGAGCAGTACTTC	CASRRTGGFGEQYF
many	TRBV11-3	TRBD2	TRBJ2-1	TGTGCCAGCAGTGATTTTACTAGCGGGAATGGGAATGAGCAGTTCTTC	CASSDFTSGNGNEQFF
many	TRBV28	NA	TRBJ2-3	TGTGCCAGCAGTTCTAGGGACTCACGGGGGATAGATACGCAGTATTTT	CASSSRDSRGIDTQYF
many	TRBV7-8	NA	TRBJ2-7	TGTGCCAGCAGCGTAGGAGGACCGAGCGAGCAGTACTTC	CASSVGGPSEQYF
many	TRBV5-1	TRBD2	TRBJ2-2	TGCGCCAGCAGGCCGGGACTAGGGAACACCGGGGAGCTGTTTTTT	CASRPGLGNTGELFF
many	TRBV29-1	TRBD1	TRBJ2-7	TGCAGCGTTGGGCACACAGGGGGCTCCTACGAGCAGTACTTC	CSVGHTGGSYEQYF
many	TRBV6-5	NA	TRBJ2-7	TGTGCCAGCAGTTTAGGGATAGGGATCGACTACGAGCAGTACTTC	CASSLGIGIDYEQYF
NA	TRBV27	NA	TRBJ2-1	TGTGCCAGCAGTTTCGGCGAGGGGCAGTTCTTC	CASSFGEGQFF
many	TRBV6-1	TRBD1	TRBJ2-7	TGTGCCAGCAGTCCTCAGGACAGGGGTCTCTACGAGCAGTACTTC	CASSPQDRGLYEQYF
NA	TRBV20-1	NA	TRBJ1-1	TGCAGTGCGGTCCCCATGAACACTGAAGCTTTCTTT	CSAVPMNTEAFF
NA	TRBV12-3/TRBV12-4	NA	TRBJ1-2	TGTGCCAGCAGTTTACCAGGGAACTATGGCTACACCTTC	CASSLPGNYGYTF
many	TRBV12-3/TRBV12-4	TRBD1	TRBJ2-5	TGTGCCACCGGGACAGGGATGGAGACCCAGTACTTC	CATGTGMETQYF
few	TRBV24-1	TRBD1	TRBJ2-7	TGTGCCACCAGTGATGCCTCAACCGGGACAGGGATCTACGAGCAGTACTTC	CATSDASTGTGIYEQYF
once	TRBV28	NA	TRBJ1-2	TGTGCCAGCAGTGAATCGACAGTCTATGGCTACACCTTC	CASSESTVYGYTF
few	TRBV7-2	NA	TRBJ1-2	TGTGCCAGCAGTCCGCAGGGGCACTATGGCTACACCTTC	CASSPQGHYGYTF
many	TRBV2	NA	TRBJ2-7	TGTGCCAGCCGAGGGGACGGCGGGACCTACGAGCAGTACTTC	CASRGDGGTYEQYF
NA	TRBV2	TRBD2	TRBJ2-1	TGTGCCAGCAGACTAGCGGGAGAGGTCAGGTACAATGAGCAGTTCTTC	CASRLAGEVRYNEQFF